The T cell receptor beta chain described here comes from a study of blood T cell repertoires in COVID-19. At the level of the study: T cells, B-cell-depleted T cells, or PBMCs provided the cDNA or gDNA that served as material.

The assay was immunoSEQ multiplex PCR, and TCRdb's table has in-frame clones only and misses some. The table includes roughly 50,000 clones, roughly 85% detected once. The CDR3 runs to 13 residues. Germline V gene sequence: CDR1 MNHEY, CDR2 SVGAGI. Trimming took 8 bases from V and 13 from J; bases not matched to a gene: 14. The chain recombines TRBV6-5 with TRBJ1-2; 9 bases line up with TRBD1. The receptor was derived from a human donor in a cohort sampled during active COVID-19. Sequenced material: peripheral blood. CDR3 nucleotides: TGTGCCAGCGAACAGGGGGCCGGTCTGGAGTGCACCTTC. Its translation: CASEQGAGLECTF.